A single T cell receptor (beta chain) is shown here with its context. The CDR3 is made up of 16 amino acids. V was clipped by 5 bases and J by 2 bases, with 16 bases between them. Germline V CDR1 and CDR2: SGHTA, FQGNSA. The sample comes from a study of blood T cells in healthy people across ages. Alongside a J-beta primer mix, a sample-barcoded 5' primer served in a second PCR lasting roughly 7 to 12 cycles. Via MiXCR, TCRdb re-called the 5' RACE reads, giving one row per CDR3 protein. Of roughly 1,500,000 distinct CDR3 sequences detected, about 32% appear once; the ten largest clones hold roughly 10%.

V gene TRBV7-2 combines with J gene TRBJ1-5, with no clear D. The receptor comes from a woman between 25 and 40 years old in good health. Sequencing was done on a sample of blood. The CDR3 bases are TGTGCCAGCAGCCCATGGCCTCCTATTGGCAATCAGCCCCAGCATTTT. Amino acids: CASSPWPPIGNQPQHF.